The entry below gives a single TCR beta chain sequence along with its context. The target of this receptor is not known. No much larger clone is present one base from it, and per-base qualities are unavailable. The entry originates in a study of shared T cell receptors in the human thymus (dated by TCRdb to about 2021). Broadly, across the study: The study examined how the human thymus generates shared, self-reactive T-cell receptor alpha chains.

For CDR1 and CDR2, the germline V gene lists MDHEN and SYDVKM. The CDR3 runs 19 amino acids, cysteine and phenylalanine included. Here the CDR3 DNA is all that survives: 57 bases in frame from base 1. Germline trimming amounts to 6 bases on V and 3 bases on J, with 15 as the count of junction bases outside the gene matches. Library prep was done by the immunoSEQ multiplex PCR assay. TCRdb obtained this table from immuneACCESS and retained in-frame rearrangements with V and J assigned. These tables miss some clones; where compared with another copy, unresolved V genes account for less than half of the shortfall, and the remainder is unexplained. For this sample the table gives 650,000 to 950,000 clones, of which approximately 83% were detected only once. Of the sample, under 0.012% is held by the ten largest clones. These data were also filed under a second study, of human thymus T cells. The second study also describes: In Finland, the donors were immunologically healthy infants who were having open corrective cardiac surgery for congenital heart defects. Thymus tissue was obtained as surgical resects removed during corrective cardiac surgery. Biased V and J gene segment usage appeared to be present in both thymic and peripheral blood repertoires. The related research found that thymic TCR repertoires overlapped highly between unrelated individuals. TCR alpha and beta repertoires from roughly 8 infant thymus samples and four related peripheral blood samples were characterized in the study. The infant donors were roughly 7 to 244 days old, and the cohort included six or seven males and a couple of females. After being mechanically released from the tissue, thymocytes were kept at -70 degrees C in pellets of roughly 9.5-32 million cells. A QIAsymphony instrument was used to extract genomic DNA from frozen cell pellets. TCRB and TCRAD loci were amplified from a standardized quantity of quality-controlled genomic DNA using the immunoSEQ multiplex PCR assay. The amplicons spanned the V(D)J region and were long enough to cover the CDR3 and allow V and J genes to be identified. Amplicon sequencing was performed on an Illumina platform through the commercial immunoSEQ service. Primer bias and sequencing errors were corrected as previously described, and TCRAD and TCRB were defined on the basis of the IMGT database. Repertoires were analysed with immunoSEQ Analyzer 3.0 and VDJTools, covering basic statistics, V/J segment usage, diversity estimates, rarefaction and pairwise overlap. To estimate diversity, the Chao1, ChaoE, Efron-Thisted, Shannon and inverse Simpson indices were applied, and diversity was also estimated on datasets down-sampled to the smallest sample. Repertoire overlap used strict matching of CDR3 nucleotide sequence, V gene and J gene, with Jaccard-based multidimensional scaling clustering. Thymus samples yielded on average about 810,000 unique TCRB clonotypes, compared with 80,000 to 85,000 from blood samples.

Sequencing was performed on thymocytes. The chain employs TRBV28 and TRBJ1-5; 12 of the junction bases match TRBD1. This receptor was taken from a girl younger than two with a congenital heart defect. Donor details come from another sample of the same person, matched by shared clones. The DNA reads as follows: TGTGCCAGCAGACTTGACTTCCGGGACAGGGGGCACCCCAATCAGCCCCAGCATTTT. It codes for CASRLDFRDRGHPNQPQHF. The CDR3 plus the reference TRBV28 and TRBJ1-5 genes for the other parts give the full variable domain: DVKVTQSSRYLVKRTGEKVFLECVQDMDHENMFWYRQDPGLGLRLIYFSYDVKMKEKGDIPEGYSVSREKKERFSLILESASTNQTSMYLCASRLDFRDRGHPNQPQHFGDGTRLSIL.